This TCR beta chain was obtained from a study of CD8 T cells in ankylosing spondylitis. Whole-study findings and limits: Before this, some motif variants had been reported in reactive arthritis synovial fluid and blood. Enrichment of disease-linked clones was reportedly significant in matched ankylosing spondylitis synovial fluid. Several highly homologous variants made up a TCR beta motif, and this motif appeared characteristic of ankylosing spondylitis blood.

With molecular barcodes, quantitative 5'-RACE was used to make the TCR beta libraries. In TCRdb, the 5' RACE reads were re-called with MiXCR into one record per CDR3 protein. Of 450,000 to 550,000 distinct CDR3 sequences listed, roughly 5% were seen once; the top ten hold approximately 3.5%. CDR3 length equals 14 residues. Trimming stripped 3 bases from V and 0 bases from J, with 11 bases between. Germline V gene lookup returns CDR1 SQVTM and CDR2 ANQGSEA. This clonotype was seen repeatedly, ten times or more. Its antigen is currently unknown. This TCR derives from a male donor with ankylosing spondylitis. Sequencing used blood, either unsorted or a sorted T cell fraction (not recorded which). V is TRBV29-1 and J is TRBJ1-1, with D possibly TRBD1 on 5 matching bases. The CDR3 nucleotides are TGCAGCGTTGAGAGACAGCTAATGAACACTGAAGCTTTCTTT. It is translated as CSVERQLMNTEAFF.